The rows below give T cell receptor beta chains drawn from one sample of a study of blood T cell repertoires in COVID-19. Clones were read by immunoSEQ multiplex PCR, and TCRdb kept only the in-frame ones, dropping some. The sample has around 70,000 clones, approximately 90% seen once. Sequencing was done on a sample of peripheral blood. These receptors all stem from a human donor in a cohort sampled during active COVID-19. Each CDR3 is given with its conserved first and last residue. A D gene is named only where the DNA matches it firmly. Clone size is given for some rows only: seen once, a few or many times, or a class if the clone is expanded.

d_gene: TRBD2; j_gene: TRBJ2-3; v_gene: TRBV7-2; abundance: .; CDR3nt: TGTGCCAGCAGCTTGGGACTAGCGGGGGGCACAGATACGCAGTATTTT; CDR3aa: CASSLGLAGGTDTQYF
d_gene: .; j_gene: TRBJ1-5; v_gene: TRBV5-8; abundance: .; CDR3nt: TGTGCCAGCAGCTTGTACGGGGGTGGTGGCAATCAGCCCCAGCATTTT; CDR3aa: CASSLYGGGGNQPQHF
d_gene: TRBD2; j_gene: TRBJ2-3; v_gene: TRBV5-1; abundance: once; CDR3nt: TGCGCCAGCAGCTTGGCCAGCGGGGCGCGGGATACGCAGTATTTT; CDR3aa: CASSLASGARDTQYF
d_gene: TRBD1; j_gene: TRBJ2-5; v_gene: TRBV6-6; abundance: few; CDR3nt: TGTGCCAGCACCCGGGACAGACAAGAGACCCAGTACTTC; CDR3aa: CASTRDRQETQYF
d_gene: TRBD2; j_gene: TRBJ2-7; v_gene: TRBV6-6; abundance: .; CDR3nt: TGTGCCAGCAGCCCTAGCGGGGGGAACGGGTACGAGCAGTACTTC; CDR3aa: CASSPSGGNGYEQYF
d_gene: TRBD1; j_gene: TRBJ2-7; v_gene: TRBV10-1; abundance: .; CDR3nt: TGCGCCAGCAGTGGGACAGGGGGCCTACGATTTGAGCAGTACTTC; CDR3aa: CASSGTGGLRFEQYF
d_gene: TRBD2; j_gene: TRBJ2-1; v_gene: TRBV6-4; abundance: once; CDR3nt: TGTGCCAGCAGTTCACTAGCGGGGGGTCTTCGCAATGAGCAGTTCTTC; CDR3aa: CASSSLAGGLRNEQFF
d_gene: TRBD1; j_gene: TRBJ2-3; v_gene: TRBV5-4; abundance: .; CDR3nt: TGTGCCAGCAGCTTGGAGGGGGCTAAAGATACGCAGTATTTT; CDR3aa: CASSLEGAKDTQYF
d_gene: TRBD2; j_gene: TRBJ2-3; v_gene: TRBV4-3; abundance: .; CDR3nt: TGCGCCAGCAGCCTCCGGCGGGGGAGCACAGATACGCAGTATTTT; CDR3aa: CASSLRRGSTDTQYF
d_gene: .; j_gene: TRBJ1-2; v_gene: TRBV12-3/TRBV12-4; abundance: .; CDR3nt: TGTGCCAGCAGTTTAGATTCAAACTATGGCTACACCTTC; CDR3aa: CASSLDSNYGYTF
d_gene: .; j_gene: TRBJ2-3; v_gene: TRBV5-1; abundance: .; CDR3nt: TGCGCCAGCAGCACCCAACAGGCAAATACGCAGTATTTT; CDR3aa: CASSTQQANTQYF
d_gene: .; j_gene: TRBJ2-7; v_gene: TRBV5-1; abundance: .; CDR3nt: TGCGCCAGCAGCCGACAATCCAGGGGCCTCTCCTACGAGCAGTACTTC; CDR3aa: CASSRQSRGLSYEQYF
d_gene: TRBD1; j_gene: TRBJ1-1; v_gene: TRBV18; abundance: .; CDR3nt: TGTGCCAGCTCACCAGAAACAGGGGGCCTGGAAGCTTTCTTT; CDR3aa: CASSPETGGLEAFF
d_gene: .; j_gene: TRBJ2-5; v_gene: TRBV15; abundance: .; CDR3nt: TGTGCCACCAGCAGAACCTACGTGTACCGGGAGACCCAGTACTTC; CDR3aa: CATSRTYVYRETQYF